These T cell receptor beta chains were read from a single sample in a study of a mutant IDH1 vaccine in newly diagnosed glioma. Here immunoSEQ multiplex PCR was the method, and the copy in TCRdb shows in-frame clones only, minus some. The sample includes 35,000 to 50,000 clones, 80% to 95% of them seen just once. Their antigens are not known. This specimen was PBMCs, taken from a glioma patient whose treatment included an IDH1 peptide vaccine. All receptors derive from a man in his forties or fifties with glioma. Each CDR3 is given with its conserved first and last residue. The D gene is left open where the match is weak.

d_gene: -
len: 16
v_gene: TRBV7-8
j_gene: TRBJ2-2
CDR3aa: CASSLVPGHVTGELFF

d_gene: TRBD2
len: 15
v_gene: TRBV11-2
j_gene: TRBJ2-7
CDR3aa: CASSSLRGEVYEQYF

d_gene: -
len: 14
v_gene: TRBV6-6
j_gene: TRBJ2-5
CDR3aa: CASSPGALQETQYF

d_gene: -
len: 11
v_gene: TRBV11-2
j_gene: TRBJ2-5
CDR3aa: CASSWQETQYF

d_gene: -
len: 16
v_gene: TRBV6-1
j_gene: TRBJ1-1
CDR3aa: CASSEAIVIGGTEAFF

d_gene: -
len: 15
v_gene: TRBV10-2
j_gene: TRBJ2-5
CDR3aa: CASSGGSQKQETQYF

d_gene: -
len: 15
v_gene: TRBV7-2
j_gene: TRBJ2-1
CDR3aa: CASSLGGGVVSEQFF

d_gene: -
len: 15
v_gene: TRBV4-3
j_gene: TRBJ1-6
CDR3aa: CASSQGDGWNSPLHF

d_gene: -
len: 14
v_gene: TRBV18
j_gene: TRBJ2-2
CDR3aa: CASSPPGGDGELFF

d_gene: TRBD1
len: 14
v_gene: TRBV4-3
j_gene: TRBJ1-1
CDR3aa: CASSQWTGGAEAFF

d_gene: -
len: 13
v_gene: TRBV30
j_gene: TRBJ1-2
CDR3aa: CAWSVLGGDGYTF

d_gene: TRBD1
len: 16
v_gene: TRBV5-6
j_gene: TRBJ2-6
CDR3aa: CASSLNRGLGANVLTF

d_gene: -
len: 14
v_gene: TRBV18
j_gene: TRBJ1-1
CDR3aa: CASSPPTGNTEAFF

d_gene: TRBD2
len: 16
v_gene: TRBV9
j_gene: TRBJ2-3
CDR3aa: CASSGKLAGGQDTQYF

d_gene: TRBD2
len: 14
v_gene: TRBV19
j_gene: TRBJ2-1
CDR3aa: CASKPSGGAWEQFF

d_gene: TRBD1
len: 14
v_gene: TRBV7-9
j_gene: TRBJ2-7
CDR3aa: CASEAAGQGYEQYF

d_gene: -
len: 13
v_gene: TRBV18
j_gene: TRBJ2-3
CDR3aa: CASSPRTGDTQYF

d_gene: -
len: 15
v_gene: TRBV4-2
j_gene: TRBJ1-2
CDR3aa: CASSQDPVRNYGYTF

d_gene: -
len: 15
v_gene: TRBV23-1
j_gene: TRBJ1-1
CDR3aa: CASSPEQGQNTEAFF

d_gene: -
len: 17
v_gene: TRBV19
j_gene: TRBJ2-6
CDR3aa: CASSSVKGASGANVLTF

d_gene: -
len: 13
v_gene: TRBV9
j_gene: TRBJ2-5
CDR3aa: CASSVGGGETQYF

d_gene: -
len: 15
v_gene: TRBV4-3
j_gene: TRBJ1-1
CDR3aa: CASSRYRALNTEAFF

d_gene: TRBD1
len: 15
v_gene: TRBV6-1
j_gene: TRBJ2-7
CDR3aa: CASSASGTGRYEQYF

d_gene: -
len: 16
v_gene: TRBV5-4
j_gene: TRBJ2-3
CDR3aa: CASASEIGISTDTQYF

d_gene: TRBD1
len: 12
v_gene: TRBV6-1
j_gene: TRBJ1-2
CDR3aa: CASMTGGTGYTF

d_gene: -
len: 15
v_gene: TRBV2
j_gene: TRBJ2-2
CDR3aa: CASSEAGVPTGELFF

d_gene: -
len: 13
v_gene: TRBV9
j_gene: TRBJ2-7
CDR3aa: CASSVVSGYEQYF

d_gene: -
len: 13
v_gene: TRBV5-5
j_gene: TRBJ1-1
CDR3aa: CASSRRMNTEAFF

d_gene: TRBD1
len: 15
v_gene: TRBV10-2
j_gene: TRBJ2-2
CDR3aa: CASSEPGDSPGELFF

d_gene: -
len: 15
v_gene: TRBV7-8
j_gene: TRBJ2-7
CDR3aa: CASTGNSGTTYEQYF

d_gene: TRBD2
len: 18
v_gene: TRBV4-1
j_gene: TRBJ2-1
CDR3aa: CASSQESERTSGANEQFF

d_gene: -
len: 14
v_gene: TRBV19
j_gene: TRBJ1-1
CDR3aa: CASSMLGGETEAFF

d_gene: -
len: 14
v_gene: TRBV6-4
j_gene: TRBJ2-4
CDR3aa: CASRARVPKNIQYF

d_gene: -
len: 14
v_gene: TRBV5-1
j_gene: TRBJ1-4
CDR3aa: CASSLEQGGEKLFF

d_gene: -
len: 13
v_gene: TRBV2
j_gene: TRBJ2-1
CDR3aa: CASSETPYNEQFF

d_gene: TRBD2
len: 14
v_gene: TRBV27
j_gene: TRBJ2-1
CDR3aa: CASSFSGMANEQFF